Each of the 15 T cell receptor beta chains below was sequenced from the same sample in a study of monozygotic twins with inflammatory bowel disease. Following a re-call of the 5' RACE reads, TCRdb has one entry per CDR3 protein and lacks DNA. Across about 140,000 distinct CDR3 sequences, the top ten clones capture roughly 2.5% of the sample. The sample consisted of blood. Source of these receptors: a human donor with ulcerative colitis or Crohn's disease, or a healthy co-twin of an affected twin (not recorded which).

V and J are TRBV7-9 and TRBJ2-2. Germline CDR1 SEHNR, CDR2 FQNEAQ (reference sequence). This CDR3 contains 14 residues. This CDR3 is CASSLVGETGELFF.

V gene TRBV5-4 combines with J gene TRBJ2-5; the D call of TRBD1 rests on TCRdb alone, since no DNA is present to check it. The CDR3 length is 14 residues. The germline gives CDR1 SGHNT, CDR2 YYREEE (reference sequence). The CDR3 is CASSFDRYQETQYF.

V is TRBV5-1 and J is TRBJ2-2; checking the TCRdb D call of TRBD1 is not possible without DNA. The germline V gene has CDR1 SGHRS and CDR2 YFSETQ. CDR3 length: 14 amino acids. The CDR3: CASRSRGSTGELFF. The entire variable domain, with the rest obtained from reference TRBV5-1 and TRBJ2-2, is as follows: KAGVTQTPRYLIKTRGQQVTLSCSPISGHRSVSWYQQTPGQGLQFLFEYFSETQRNKGNFPGRFSGRQFSNSRSEMNVSTLELGDSALYLCASRSRGSTGELFFGEGSRLTVL.

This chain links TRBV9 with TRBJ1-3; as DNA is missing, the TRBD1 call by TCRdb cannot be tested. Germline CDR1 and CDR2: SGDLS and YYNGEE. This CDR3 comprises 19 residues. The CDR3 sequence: CASSSGPSGQGSSGNTIYF.

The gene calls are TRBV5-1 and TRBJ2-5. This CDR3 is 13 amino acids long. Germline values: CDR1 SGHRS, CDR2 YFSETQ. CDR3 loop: CASSLVPQETQYF.

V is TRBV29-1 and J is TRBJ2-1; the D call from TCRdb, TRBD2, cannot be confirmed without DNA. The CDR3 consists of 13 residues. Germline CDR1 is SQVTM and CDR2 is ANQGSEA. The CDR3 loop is CSWRRGGYNEQFF.

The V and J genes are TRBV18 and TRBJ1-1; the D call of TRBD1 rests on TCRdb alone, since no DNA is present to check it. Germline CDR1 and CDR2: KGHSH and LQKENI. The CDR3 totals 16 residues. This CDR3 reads CASSPGTGYMNTEAFF. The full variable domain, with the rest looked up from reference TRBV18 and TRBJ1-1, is NAGVMQNPRHLVRRRGQEARLRCSPMKGHSHVYWYRQLPEEGLKFMVYLQKENIIDESGMPKERFSAEFPKEGPSILRIQQVVRGDSAAYFCASSPGTGYMNTEAFFGQGTRLTVV.

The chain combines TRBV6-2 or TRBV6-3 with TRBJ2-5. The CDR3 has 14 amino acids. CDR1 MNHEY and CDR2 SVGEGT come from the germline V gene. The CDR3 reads CASTVDLNQETQYF.

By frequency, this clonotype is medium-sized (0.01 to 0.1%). The CDR3 sequence: CASSRTDSSYEQYF. The chain uses TRBV5-1 and TRBJ2-7. The CDR3 has 14 residues. Germline V gene sequence: CDR1 SGHRS, CDR2 YFSETQ.

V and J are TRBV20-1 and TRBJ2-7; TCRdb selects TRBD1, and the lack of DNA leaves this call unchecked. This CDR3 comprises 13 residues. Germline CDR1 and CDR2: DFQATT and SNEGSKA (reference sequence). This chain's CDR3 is CSAPGTQRSEQYF.

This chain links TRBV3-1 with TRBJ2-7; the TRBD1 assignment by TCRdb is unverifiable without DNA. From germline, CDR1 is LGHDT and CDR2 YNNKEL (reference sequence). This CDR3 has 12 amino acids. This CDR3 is CASSQGGQGQYF.

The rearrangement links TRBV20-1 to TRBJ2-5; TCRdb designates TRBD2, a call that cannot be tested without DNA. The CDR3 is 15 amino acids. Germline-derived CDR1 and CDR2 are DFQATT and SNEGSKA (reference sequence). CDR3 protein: CSARISGADQETQYF.

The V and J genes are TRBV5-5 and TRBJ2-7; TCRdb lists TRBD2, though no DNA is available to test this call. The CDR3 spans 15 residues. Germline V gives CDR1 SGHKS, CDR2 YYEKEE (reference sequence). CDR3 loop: CASSAGLAGVSEQYF.

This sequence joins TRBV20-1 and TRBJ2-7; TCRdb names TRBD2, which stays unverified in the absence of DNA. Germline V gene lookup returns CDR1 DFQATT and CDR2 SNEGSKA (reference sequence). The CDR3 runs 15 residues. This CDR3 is CSATGTSGATYEQYF.

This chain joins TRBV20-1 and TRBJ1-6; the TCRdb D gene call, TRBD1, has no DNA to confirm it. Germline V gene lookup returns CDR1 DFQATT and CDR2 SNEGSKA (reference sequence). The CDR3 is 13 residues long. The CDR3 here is CSAPGQAFSPLHF.